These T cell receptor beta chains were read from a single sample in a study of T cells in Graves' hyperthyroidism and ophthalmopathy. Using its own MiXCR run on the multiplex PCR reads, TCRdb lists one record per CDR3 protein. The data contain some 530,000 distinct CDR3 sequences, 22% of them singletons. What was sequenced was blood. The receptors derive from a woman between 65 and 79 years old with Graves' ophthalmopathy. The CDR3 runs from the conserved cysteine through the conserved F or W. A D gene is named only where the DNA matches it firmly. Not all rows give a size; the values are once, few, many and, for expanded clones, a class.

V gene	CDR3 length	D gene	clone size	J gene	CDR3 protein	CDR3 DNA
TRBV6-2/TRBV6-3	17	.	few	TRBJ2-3	CASSYSSSRLGTDTQYF	TGTGCCAGCAGTTACTCCTCCTCTAGACTAGGGACAGATACGCAGTATTTT
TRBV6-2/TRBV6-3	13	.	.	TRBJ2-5	CASKRDTQETQYF	TGTGCCAGCAAACGGGACACCCAAGAGACCCAGTACTTC
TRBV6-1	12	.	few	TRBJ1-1	CASSERFGRAFF	TGTGCCAGCAGTGAGCGCTTCGGGAGAGCTTTCTTT
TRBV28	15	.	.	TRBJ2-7	CASRTGGAPRRGQYF	TGTGCCAGCAGAACCGGGGGAGCGCCAAGGCGCGGGCAGTACTTC
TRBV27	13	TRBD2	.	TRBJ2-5	CAARPSGQETQYF	TGTGCCGCCAGGCCTAGCGGCCAAGAGACCCAGTACTTC
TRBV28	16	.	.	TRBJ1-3	CASRLITGSSGNTIYF	TGTGCCAGCAGGTTAATTACAGGGAGCTCTGGAAACACCATATATTTT
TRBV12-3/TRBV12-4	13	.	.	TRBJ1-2	CASSSDQKAGYTF	TGTGCCAGCAGCTCTGATCAGAAAGCTGGCTACACCTTC
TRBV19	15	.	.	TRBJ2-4	CASSTTGKSKNIQYF	TGTGCCAGTAGTACAACAGGGAAATCCAAAAACATTCAGTACTTC
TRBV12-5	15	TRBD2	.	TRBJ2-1	CASGPSGRTYNEQFF	TGTGCTAGTGGCCCTAGCGGGAGGACCTACAATGAGCAGTTCTTC
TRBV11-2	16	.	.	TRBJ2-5	CASSLDNRLGRETQYF	TGTGCCAGCAGCTTAGATAACAGGTTAGGTAGGGAGACCCAGTACTTC
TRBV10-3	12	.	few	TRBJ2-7	CAVSGTTYEQYF	TGTGCCGTATCCGGGACAACTTACGAGCAGTACTTC
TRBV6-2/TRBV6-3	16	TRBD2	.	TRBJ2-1	CASSPMGPAGGHEQFF	TGTGCCAGCAGTCCGATGGGACCAGCGGGAGGGCATGAGCAGTTCTTC